This TCR beta chain was captured by sequencing in a study of cytomegalovirus exposure and HLA in healthy donors. Overall study results and limits: TCR beta sequences reportedly predicted most subjects' HLA-A and HLA-B alleles accurately.

The PCR had 60 Vbeta and 13 Jbeta primers. The repertoire was sequenced with immunoSEQ multiplex PCR; TCRdb's copy has only in-frame clones and lacks some. The sample yields under 170,000 clones, around 79% seen once. With respect to this clone: The antigen remains unidentified. Other DNA sequences in this sample translate to the same CDR3.

Trimming cost V 0 bases and J 2 bases; bases outside gene matches: 1. Germline CDR1 MNHEY, CDR2 SVGAGI. This CDR3 is 15 amino acids long. This receptor was taken from a human donor in good health. What was sequenced was PBMCs. The rearrangement joins TRBV6-5 to TRBJ2-7; 10 positions match TRBD1. CDR3 nucleotides: TGTGCCAGCAGTTACTCCGGACAGGGGGCCTACGAGCAGTACTTC. Encoded protein: CASSYSGQGAYEQYF.